Presented here are 29 T cell receptor beta chains from one specimen sequenced in a study of CD8 T cells in Susac syndrome. Roughly 0.45 to 1 ug RNA was reverse transcribed with random hexamers. MiXCR, applied by TCRdb to the immunoSEQ multiplex PCR reads, yields one record per CDR3 protein. The sample consists of tens of thousands of distinct CDR3 sequences, approximately 93% of them appearing once. Sequenced material: CD8+ T cells from PBMCs. The receptor set was obtained from a human donor with Susac syndrome.

V usage is TRBV19 and J usage is TRBJ2-1; D gene uncertain. Germline-derived CDR1 and CDR2 are LNHDA and SQIVND (reference sequence). The V gene lost 9 bases and the J gene lost 0 bases, with 12 bases spanning the gap. The CDR3 loop spans 14 amino acids. Here the CDR3 reads CASSGFSSYNEQFF. DNA of the CDR3: TGTGCCAGCAGTGGGTTTAGCTCCTACAATGAGCAGTTCTTC.

The V gene is TRBV18, the J gene TRBJ1-1; weak D call: TRBD1 (5 bases). The CDR3 covers 13 residues. V was clipped by 2 bases and J by 1 base, with 5 bases between them. CDR1 and CDR2 from the germline V gene are KGHSH and LQKENI. CDR3 in DNA: TGTGCCAGCTCACCAGGGGCGAACACTGAAGCTTTCTTT. The encoded protein is CASSPGANTEAFF.

The DNA of the CDR3 is TGTGCCAGCAGTGAGGGGGCGGGGGGGCCAGCAGATACGCAGTATTTT. Translation gives CASSEGAGGPADTQYF. The chain employs TRBV25-1 and TRBJ2-3; TRBD2 matches 9 bases. The V segment lost 3 bases and the J segment 4 bases; nucleotides outside the gene matches: 8. Per germline, CDR1 MGHDK and CDR2 SYGVNS. The CDR3 covers 16 residues.

The chain links TRBV20-1 to TRBJ2-7; TRBD2 agrees at 9 bases. The germline V gene encodes CDR1 DFQATT and CDR2 SNEGSKA (reference sequence). The CDR3 extends over 17 amino acids. After removal of 0 bases from V and 2 bases from J, the junction contained 11 bases not matched to a gene. This CDR3 reads CSARDHSGGFNTYEQYF. The CDR3 DNA sequence: TGCAGTGCTAGAGATCATAGCGGGGGTTTTAATACCTACGAGCAGTACTTC.

V gene TRBV2 combines with J gene TRBJ1-1; TRBD1 might be the D (5 bases). CDR1 and CDR2 from the germline V gene are SNHLY and FYNNEI. Between the trimmed V and J ends, which lost 4 bases and 11 bases, there was a span of 20 bases. CDR3 length: 14 residues. CDR3 coding DNA: TGTGCCAGCAGTGTTCATGAGGGGAACGGGAAGGCTTTCTTT. It yields the protein CASSVHEGNGKAFF.

V and J are TRBV30 and TRBJ2-7; TRBD1 matches 8 bases. The length of the CDR3 is 13 residues. Germline V CDR1 and CDR2: GTSNPN, SVGIG (reference sequence). The V gene end was trimmed by 3 bases and the J gene end by 4 bases; junction bases not matched to a gene: 5. CDR3 sequence (DNA): TGTGCCTGGAGCAGGACAGGGAGATACGAGCAGTACTTC. Translation: CAWSRTGRYEQYF.

The rearrangement links TRBV12-3 or TRBV12-4 to TRBJ1-1, with D possibly matching TRBD1 (5 bases). V lost 7 bases, J lost 4 bases, and 10 bases lay in between. The CDR3 is 12 amino acids. CDR3 amino acids: CASTFRATEAFF. The CDR3 DNA sequence: TGTGCCAGCACATTCAGGGCCACTGAAGCTTTCTTT.

This chain connects TRBV3-1 to TRBJ2-3; no firm D call. From germline, CDR1 is LGHDT and CDR2 YNNKEL (reference sequence). CDR3 length: 18 amino acids. Trimming removed 1 base from V and 7 bases from J, with 24 bases in between. The DNA of the CDR3 is TGTGCCAGCAGCCAAGCGGGTAGCAACCGAAATCCGGGCAATACGCAGTATTTT. Translation gives CASSQAGSNRNPGNTQYF.

This sequence joins TRBV7-9 and TRBJ2-7; 10 bases fit TRBD2. The germline V gene has CDR1 SEHNR and CDR2 FQNEAQ (reference sequence). CDR3 length equals 16 residues. V trimming: 4 bases; J trimming: 3 bases; junction bases outside the gene matches: 9. The DNA of the CDR3 is TGTGCCAGCAGCTCCTCTAGCGGGAGCTCGAGCTACGAGCAGTACTTC. Protein sequence: CASSSSSGSSSYEQYF. The variable domain in full, completed from reference TRBV7-9 and TRBJ2-7, reads DTGVSQNPRHKITKRGQNVTFRCDPISEHNRLYWYRQTLGQGPEFLTYFQNEAQLEKSRLLSDRFSAERPKGSFSTLEIQRTEQGDSAMYLCASSSSSGSSSYEQYFGPGTRLTVT.

This clonotype has a single count. The J gene is TRBJ2-3, the V gene TRBV3-1; unclear D gene. Germline CDR1 reads LGHDT; CDR2 reads YNNKEL (reference sequence). The V end lost 4 bases, the J end lost 2 bases, and 19 bases lay between the germline ends. The CDR3 is made up of 17 amino acids. This CDR3 reads CASSPRYPGRLTDTQYF. DNA of the CDR3: TGTGCCAGCAGCCCTAGGTACCCAGGACGCCTCACAGATACGCAGTATTTT.

This clonotype was observed once. The chain has TRBV2 and TRBJ1-4; D remains unclear. Germline lookup yields CDR1 SNHLY and CDR2 FYNNEI. This CDR3 spans 12 amino acids. V was shortened by 3 bases and J by 10 bases, with 9 bases between the two germline ends. CDR3 DNA: TGTGCCAGCAGTGAGGTTAGGTCAAAACTGTTTTTT. This codes for CASSEVRSKLFF.

The CDR3 sequence is CASSLGTGGRSNQPQHF. CDR3 DNA: TGTGCCAGTAGCCTCGGGACAGGGGGTAGGAGCAATCAGCCCCAGCATTTT. This chain uses TRBV19 with TRBJ1-5; TRBD1 aligns across 11 bases. The CDR3 contains 17 residues. Germline loops: CDR1 LNHDA, CDR2 SQIVND (reference sequence). V lost 6 bases to trimming and J lost 1 base; unmatched junction nucleotides: 8. The whole variable domain, filled in from reference TRBV19 and TRBJ1-5, reads DGGITQSPKYLFRKEGQNVTLSCEQNLNHDAMYWYRQDPGQGLRLIYYSQIVNDFQKGDIAEGYSVSREKKESFPLTVTSAQKNPTAFYLCASSLGTGGRSNQPQHFGDGTRLSIL.

The CDR3 sequence is CASSQRVPGQGVNTIYF. CDR3 nucleotides: TGCGCCAGCAGCCAAAGGGTACCGGGACAGGGTGTGAACACCATATATTTT. The rearrangement uses TRBV4-1 and TRBJ1-3, with 9 bases aligning to TRBD1. Germline V gene lookup returns CDR1 MGHRA and CDR2 YSYEKL. The CDR3 spans 17 residues. With 2 bases clipped from V and 7 bases from J, the junction kept 12 bases outside the gene matches.

This clonotype came up once. V gene TRBV20-1 combines with J gene TRBJ2-7; the D gene is possibly TRBD2 (6 bases). The CDR3 loop spans 13 amino acids. CDR1 is DFQATT and CDR2 is SNEGSKA in the germline V gene (reference sequence). Trimming removed 5 bases from V and 4 bases from J, with 15 bases in between. CDR3 bases: TGCAGTGCTCCGCGTCGGGGGTTGTACGAGCAGTACTTC. Translation gives CSAPRRGLYEQYF.

CDR3 coding DNA: TGTGCCAGCAGTTACTCGCGCAGGATTAGTAGTTCACCCCTCCACTTT. Its translation: CASSYSRRISSSPLHF. The rearrangement links TRBV6-5 to TRBJ1-6; D remains unclear. CDR1 MNHEY and CDR2 SVGAGI come from the germline V gene. CDR3 size: 16 residues. The ends were cut back, 0 bases at V and 9 bases at J, with 15 bases in the middle.

The V call is TRBV29-1, the J call TRBJ1-2; tentatively, D is TRBD1 (5 bases). The CDR3 is made up of 13 amino acids. V was cut by 2 bases and J by 3 bases, with 10 bases left in between. Germline loops: CDR1 SQVTM, CDR2 ANQGSEA. The CDR3 DNA reads TGCAGCGTTGAAACAGGACACGACTATGGCTACACCTTC. This encodes CSVETGHDYGYTF.

The V and J genes are TRBV28 and TRBJ2-4; 7 positions agree with TRBD2. From germline, CDR1 is MDHEN and CDR2 SYDVKM. This CDR3 has 17 residues. The junction had 15 bases not matched to a gene; V was cut back by 6 bases and J by 4 bases. Here the CDR3 DNA reads TGTGCCAGCAGAGTCACTAGCGCAGTTTCCCTTAAAAACATTCAGTACTTC. Translating gives CASRVTSAVSLKNIQYF.

The chain carries TRBV6-6 and TRBJ2-1; TRBD2 matches 10 bases. Germline assignment: CDR1 MNHNY and CDR2 SVGAGI (reference sequence). This CDR3 spans 14 amino acids. The V gene end was trimmed by 5 bases and the J gene end by 3 bases; junction bases not matched to a gene: 1. This CDR3 reads CASSLAGVYNEQFF. As DNA, the CDR3 is TGTGCCAGCAGTCTAGCGGGAGTCTACAATGAGCAGTTCTTC.

As for this clonotype: The junction departs from germline at one end; a sequencing error may be responsible. The chain joins TRBV4-1 to TRBJ1-1, with 7 bases aligning to TRBD1. Germline loops: CDR1 MGHRA, CDR2 YSYEKL. CDR3 length: 15 amino acids. The CDR3 region has the DNA TGCGCCAGCAGACGAATAACAGGGGAGGGCACTGAAGCTCTCTTT. Translation gives CASRRITGEGTEALF.

The V call is TRBV12-3 or TRBV12-4, the J call TRBJ2-1; 10 bases line up with TRBD2. CDR3 size: 16 residues. V lost 5 bases to trimming and J lost 3 bases; unmatched junction nucleotides: 7. In DNA, the CDR3 is TGTGCCAGCAGTGAAAGCGGGGGGGCGGTCTACAATGAGCAGTTCTTC. It encodes CASSESGGAVYNEQFF.

The J gene is TRBJ2-2, the V gene TRBV6-5; D is possibly TRBD1 (6 bases). The length of the CDR3 is 17 residues. V lost 2 bases and J lost 7, with 20 bases in between. Per germline, CDR1 MNHEY and CDR2 SVGAGI. The CDR3 here is CASSYRPRAGVSGELFF. CDR3 in DNA: TGTGCCAGCAGTTACCGTCCTCGCGCAGGGGTGAGCGGGGAGCTGTTTTTT.

V gene TRBV7-6 combines with J gene TRBJ2-2; D unclear. Germline lookup yields CDR1 SGHVS and CDR2 FNYEAQ. Trimming left V 5 bases short and J 5 bases short, with 15 bases between. This CDR3 contains 15 residues. CDR3 sequence (DNA): TGTGCCAGCAGCGCCGACATGACCATAACCGGGGAGCTGTTTTTT. It translates to CASSADMTITGELFF.

The V and J genes are TRBV5-1 and TRBJ2-7; 7 bases are a match to TRBD2. Per germline, CDR1 SGHRS and CDR2 YFSETQ. The junction had 15 bases not matched to a gene; V was cut back by 3 bases and J by 3 bases. The CDR3 covers 17 residues. The CDR3 DNA sequence: TGCGCCAGCAGCTGGGAGGTCGGCGGGGGATCATACTACGAGCAGTACTTC. Encoded protein: CASSWEVGGGSYYEQYF.

V and J are TRBV18 and TRBJ1-2; the match to TRBD1 covers 10 bases. The CDR3 contains 17 residues. Germline V gene sequence: CDR1 KGHSH, CDR2 LQKENI. V was clipped by 3 bases and J by 8 bases; unmatched bases: 15. The DNA for the CDR3 is TGTGCCAGCTCACCTCGGGACAGGGGTAACCTTCAATCCGGCTACACCTTC. The encoded protein is CASSPRDRGNLQSGYTF.

The genes are TRBV18 and TRBJ1-1, with D possibly being TRBD1 (5 bases). The CDR3 length is 14 residues. The V and J ends lost 3 bases and 1 base respectively, with 9 bases between them. Germline CDR1 and CDR2: KGHSH and LQKENI. CDR3 sequence: CASSPAGKNTEAFF. CDR3 bases: TGTGCCAGCTCACCGGCAGGGAAGAACACTGAAGCTTTCTTT.

CDR3 in amino acids: CASSQEWAQGNANQPQHF. The CDR3 region has the DNA TGCGCCAGCAGCCAAGAATGGGCACAGGGGAACGCCAATCAGCCCCAGCATTTT. V usage is TRBV4-3 and J usage is TRBJ1-5; TRBD1 matches 7 bases. CDR1 and CDR2 from the germline V gene are LGHNA and YSLEER. V was pared by 0 bases and J by 3 bases, with 11 bases of the junction left unmatched. The CDR3 sequence is 18 residues long.

The chain joins TRBV28 to TRBJ2-1; D perhaps matches TRBD1 (5 bases). The CDR3 length is 14 residues. V lost 3 bases, J lost 7 bases, and 13 bases lay in between. CDR1 MDHEN and CDR2 SYDVKM come from the germline V gene. The CDR3 DNA reads TGTGCCAGCAGTTTTGGACCAGGGTGGAATGAGCAGTTCTTC. Its protein is CASSFGPGWNEQFF.

The chain uses TRBV9 and TRBJ1-2; the D is unclear. This CDR3 spans 12 amino acids. The V gene's germline CDR1 is SGDLS and CDR2 YYNGEE. V lost 4 bases, J lost 7 bases, and 11 bases lay in between. CDR3 in amino acids: CASSLEEGGYTF. CDR3 nucleotide sequence: TGTGCCAGCAGCCTCGAGGAGGGTGGCTACACCTTC.

This chain links TRBV28 with TRBJ2-2; no clear D gene. V dropped 6 bases and J dropped 0 bases, with 14 bases sitting between them. Per the germline V gene, CDR1 is MDHEN and CDR2 is SYDVKM. This CDR3 comprises 16 residues. CDR3 DNA sequence: TGTGCCAGCAGCTCCCCCACAGCCGCGAACACCGGGGAGCTGTTTTTT. Protein product: CASSSPTAANTGELFF. The whole variable domain, filled in from reference TRBV28 and TRBJ2-2, reads DVKVTQSSRYLVKRTGEKVFLECVQDMDHENMFWYRQDPGLGLRLIYFSYDVKMKEKGDIPEGYSVSREKKERFSLILESASTNQTSMYLCASSSPTAANTGELFFGEGSRLTVL.